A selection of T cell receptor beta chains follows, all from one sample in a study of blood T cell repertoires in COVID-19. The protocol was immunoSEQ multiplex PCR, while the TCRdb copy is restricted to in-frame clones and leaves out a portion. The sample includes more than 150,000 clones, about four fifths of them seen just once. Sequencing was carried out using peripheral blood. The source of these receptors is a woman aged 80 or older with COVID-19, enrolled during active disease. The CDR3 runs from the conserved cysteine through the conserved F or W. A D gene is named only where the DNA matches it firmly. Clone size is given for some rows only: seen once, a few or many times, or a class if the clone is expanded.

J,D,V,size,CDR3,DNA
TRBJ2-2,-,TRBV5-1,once,CASSWGGDGGELFF,TGCGCCAGCAGCTGGGGGGGCGATGGCGGGGAGCTGTTTTTT
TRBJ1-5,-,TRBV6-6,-,CASSYVDNSNQPQHF,TGTGCCAGCAGTTACGTGGACAATAGCAATCAGCCCCAGCATTTT
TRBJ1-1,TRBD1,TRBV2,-,CASRGQGANTEAFF,TGTGCCAGCAGAGGACAGGGGGCGAACACTGAAGCTTTCTTT
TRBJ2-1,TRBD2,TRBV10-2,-,CASSESRTSGSKKQFF,TGCGCCAGCAGTGAGTCCAGGACTAGCGGGAGCAAGAAGCAGTTCTTC
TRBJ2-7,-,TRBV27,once,CASSLVGSYEQYF,TGTGCCAGCAGTTTAGTAGGGAGCTACGAGCAGTACTTC
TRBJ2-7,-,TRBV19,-,CASSGVGRKMTYEQYF,TGTGCCAGTAGTGGCGTGGGCAGAAAAATGACCTACGAGCAGTACTTC
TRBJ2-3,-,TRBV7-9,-,CASSSRLEATDTQYF,TGTGCCAGCAGCTCCAGACTAGAAGCCACAGATACGCAGTATTTT
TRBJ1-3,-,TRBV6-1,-,CASSEQPGSGNTIYF,TGTGCCAGCAGTGAACAGCCGGGATCTGGAAACACCATATATTTT
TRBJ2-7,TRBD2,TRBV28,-,CASSLLGGLAGVHRYEQYF,TGTGCCAGCAGTTTATTAGGGGGACTAGCGGGAGTTCACAGGTACGAGCAGTACTTC
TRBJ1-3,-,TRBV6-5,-,CASTGGAPGNTIYF,TGTGCCAGCACGGGGGGGGCACCTGGAAACACCATATATTTT
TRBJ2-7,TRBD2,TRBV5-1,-,CASTSREGWLFADYEQYF,TGCGCCAGCACCTCCAGGGAGGGGTGGCTATTTGCTGACTACGAGCAGTACTTC
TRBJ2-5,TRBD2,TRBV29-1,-,CSVESPSGRQETQYF,TGCAGCGTTGAGAGCCCTAGCGGGAGGCAAGAGACCCAGTACTTC
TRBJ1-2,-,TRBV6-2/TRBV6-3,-,CASSSEFPYGYTF,TGTGCCAGCAGTTCGGAGTTCCCCTATGGCTACACCTTC
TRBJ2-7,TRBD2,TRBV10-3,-,CAIGPPLAGGIYEQYF,TGTGCCATCGGACCCCCTCTAGCGGGGGGAATCTACGAGCAGTACTTC
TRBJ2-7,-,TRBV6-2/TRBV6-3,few,CASSYSMEVPGSYEQYF,TGTGCCAGCAGTTACTCGATGGAGGTGCCGGGCTCCTACGAGCAGTACTTC
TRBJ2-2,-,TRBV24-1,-,CATRPELNTGELFF,TGTGCCACCCGCCCTGAACTTAACACCGGGGAGCTGTTTTTT
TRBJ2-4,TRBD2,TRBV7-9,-,CASSPGLAGVGNIQYF,TGTGCCAGCAGCCCGGGACTAGCGGGAGTCGGAAACATTCAGTACTTC
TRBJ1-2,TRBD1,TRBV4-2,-,CASSQVGTGAEINGYTF,TGTGCCAGCAGCCAAGTTGGGACAGGGGCGGAAATTAATGGCTACACCTTC
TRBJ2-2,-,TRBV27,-,CASSLSDSVLNTGELFF,TGTGCCAGCAGTTTATCCGACAGCGTACTGAACACCGGGGAGCTGTTTTTT
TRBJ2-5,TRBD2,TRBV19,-,CASSKLGGSGFGQETQYF,TGTGCCAGTAGTAAGCTCGGGGGGTCCGGGTTCGGTCAAGAGACCCAGTACTTC
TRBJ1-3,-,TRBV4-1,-,CASSQQQGSGNTIYF,TGCGCCAGCAGCCAGCAACAGGGCTCTGGAAACACCATATATTTT
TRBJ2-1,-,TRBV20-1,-,CSAELNNEQFF,TGCAGTGCTGAACTAAACAATGAGCAGTTCTTC
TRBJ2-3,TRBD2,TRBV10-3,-,CAISGGLAGGTDTQYF,TGTGCCATCAGTGGGGGACTAGCGGGAGGCACAGATACGCAGTATTTT
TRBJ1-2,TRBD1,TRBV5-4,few,CASSREGRQGDGYTF,TGTGCCAGCAGCCGCGAAGGGAGACAGGGGGACGGCTACACCTTC
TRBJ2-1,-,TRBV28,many,CATKEAGGNEQFF,TGTGCCACCAAGGAGGCCGGGGGCAATGAGCAGTTCTTC
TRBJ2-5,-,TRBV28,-,CASSFSVGGRETQYF,TGTGCCAGCAGTTTCTCTGTGGGGGGTCGAGAGACCCAGTACTTC
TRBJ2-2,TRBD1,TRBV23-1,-,CASSPPGQGARNTGELFF,TGCGCCAGCAGTCCACCGGGACAGGGGGCGCGGAACACCGGGGAGCTGTTTTTT
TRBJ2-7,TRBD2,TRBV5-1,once,CASSIAGGPYEQYF,TGCGCCAGCAGTATAGCGGGAGGGCCCTACGAGCAGTACTTC
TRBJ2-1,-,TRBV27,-,CASSLFGGYNEQFF,TGTGCCAGCAGTTTATTTGGGGGGTACAATGAGCAGTTCTTC
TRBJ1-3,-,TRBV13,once,CASSLEEESLSGNTIYF,TGTGCCAGCAGCTTAGAGGAGGAGTCTCTCTCTGGAAACACCATATATTTT
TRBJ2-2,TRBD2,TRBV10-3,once,CAIRPGLASTGELFF,TGTGCCATCAGACCGGGACTAGCGAGCACCGGGGAGCTGTTTTTT
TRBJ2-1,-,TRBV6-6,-,CASSYGGPSSYNEQFF,TGTGCCAGCAGTTACGGAGGGCCAAGCTCCTACAATGAGCAGTTCTTC
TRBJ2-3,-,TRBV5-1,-,CASSPGLSTDTQYF,TGCGCCAGCAGCCCGGGACTTAGCACAGATACGCAGTATTTT
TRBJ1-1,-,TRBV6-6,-,CASSYSSGRTEAFF,TGTGCCAGCAGTTACTCTTCAGGTAGGACTGAAGCTTTCTTT
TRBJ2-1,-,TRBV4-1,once,CASSQEGRYNEQFF,TGCGCCAGCAGCCAGGAGGGAAGATACAATGAGCAGTTCTTC
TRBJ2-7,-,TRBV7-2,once,CASSLVYQRPTYEQYF,TGTGCCAGCAGCTTAGTGTACCAGCGCCCGACCTACGAGCAGTACTTC
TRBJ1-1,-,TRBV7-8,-,CASSLARLGRNTEAFF,TGTGCCAGCAGCTTAGCGCGGCTGGGGAGGAACACTGAAGCTTTCTTT
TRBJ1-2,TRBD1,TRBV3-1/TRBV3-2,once,CASSRGDRGGYTF,TGTGCCAGCAGCCGCGGGGACAGAGGTGGCTACACCTTC
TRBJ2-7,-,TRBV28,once,CASSTSGQFYEQYF,TGTGCCAGCAGTACGTCTGGACAGTTCTACGAGCAGTACTTC
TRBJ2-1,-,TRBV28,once,CASSFNPGEQFF,TGTGCCAGCAGTTTTAATCCGGGGGAGCAGTTCTTC
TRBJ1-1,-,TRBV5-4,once,CASSPGLTNTEAFF,TGTGCCAGCAGCCCGGGACTTACGAACACTGAAGCTTTCTTT
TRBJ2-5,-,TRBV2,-,CASSFIQRRETQYF,TGTGCCAGCAGTTTTATACAGCGGCGGGAGACCCAGTACTTC
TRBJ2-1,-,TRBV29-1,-,CSVPQHEYYNEQFF,TGCAGCGTTCCTCAACATGAATACTACAATGAGCAGTTCTTC
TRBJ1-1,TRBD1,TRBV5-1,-,CATSWTGGNTEAFF,TGCGCCACTTCTTGGACAGGGGGTAACACTGAAGCTTTCTTT
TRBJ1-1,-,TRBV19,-,CASRPQEDTEAFF,TGTGCCAGTAGGCCTCAGGAGGACACTGAAGCTTTCTTT
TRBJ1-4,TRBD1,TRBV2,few,CASRGTGGEKLFF,TGTGCCAGCAGGGGAACAGGGGGGGAAAAACTGTTTTTT
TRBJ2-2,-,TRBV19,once,CASSIGGADTGELFF,TGTGCCAGTAGTATTGGCGGGGCTGACACCGGGGAGCTGTTTTTT
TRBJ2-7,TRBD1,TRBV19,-,CASSSLTGGQLDDEQYF,TGTGCCAGTAGTTCCTTAACAGGGGGGCAATTGGACGACGAGCAGTACTTC
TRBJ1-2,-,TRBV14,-,CASSQDTRGYGYTF,TGTGCCAGCAGCCAAGATACCAGGGGCTATGGCTACACCTTC
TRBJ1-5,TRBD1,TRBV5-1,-,CASSLDGTGSLDQPQHF,TGCGCCAGCAGCTTGGACGGGACAGGGAGTCTGGATCAGCCCCAGCATTTT
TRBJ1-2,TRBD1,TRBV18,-,CASSPTTTGGPGGYTF,TGTGCCAGCTCACCTACCACTACAGGGGGCCCGGGTGGCTACACCTTC
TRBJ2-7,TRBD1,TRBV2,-,CASSERPGQGYEQYF,TGTGCCAGCAGTGAGAGGCCGGGACAGGGCTACGAGCAGTACTTC
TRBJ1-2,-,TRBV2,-,CASSVTGSGGYTF,TGTGCCAGCAGTGTAACAGGTTCTGGAGGCTACACCTTC
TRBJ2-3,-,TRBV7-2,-,CASRYDTDTQYF,TGTGCCAGCCGGTACGACACAGATACGCAGTATTTT
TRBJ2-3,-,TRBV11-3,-,CASSLEGGQRTDTQYF,TGTGCCAGCAGCTTAGAGGGGGGACAGCGCACAGATACGCAGTATTTT
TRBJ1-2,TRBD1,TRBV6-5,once,CASTPPGQGYGYTF,TGTGCCAGCACCCCACCGGGACAGGGATATGGCTACACCTTC
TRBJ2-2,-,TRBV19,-,CASSTRRVETGELFF,TGTGCCAGTAGTACCCGGAGGGTGGAGACCGGGGAGCTGTTTTTT